The 24 T cell receptor beta chains presented below share a single source sample, sequenced in a study of T cell responses to AZD1222 COVID-19 vaccine. Measured with immunoSEQ multiplex PCR; TCRdb has only the in-frame clones, and not every one. Among 90,000 to 95,000 clones, just over 85% were seen once, and the ten largest hold approximately 10%. Sequences were derived from peripheral blood, sampled on day 0 of AZD1222 vaccination. The source is an adult in good health.

The chain links TRBV28 to TRBJ1-6, with TRBD1 matching over 7 bases. V shed 4 bases, J shed 7 bases, and the junction held 10 bases outside the gene matches. The CDR3 is 16 amino acids. Germline V gene data show CDR1 as MDHEN and CDR2 as SYDVKM. CDR3: CASSSETRGGNSPLHF. The CDR3 DNA reads TGTGCCAGCAGTTCAGAAACCAGGGGGGGAAATTCACCCCTCCACTTT.

The chain recombines TRBV29-1 with TRBJ1-5, with D maybe TRBD1 (5 bases). Trimming removed 5 bases from V and 7 bases from J, with 15 bases in between. This CDR3 has 13 residues. Germline V gene sequence: CDR1 SQVTM, CDR2 ANQGSEA. CDR3 in amino acids: CSVREGRRQPQHF. The CDR3 nucleotides are TGCAGCGTTCGCGAGGGGCGTCGGCAGCCCCAGCATTTT. Full variable domain (rest looked up from reference TRBV29-1 and TRBJ1-5): SAVISQKPSRDICQRGTSLTIQCQVDSQVTMMFWYRQQPGQSLTLIATANQGSEATYESGFVIDKFPISRPNLTFSTLTVSNMSPEDSSIYLCSVREGRRQPQHFGDGTRLSIL.

This rearrangement joins TRBV28 to TRBJ1-6, with D unclear. The CDR3 totals 15 residues. Germline V gene data show CDR1 as MDHEN and CDR2 as SYDVKM. The V and J ends lost 5 bases and 2 bases respectively, with 10 bases between them. The CDR3 is CASSPPPTYNSPLHF. The CDR3, as DNA: TGTGCCAGCAGTCCCCCCCCGACCTATAATTCACCCCTCCACTTT.

This chain joins TRBV5-5 and TRBJ2-7; 7 bases map to TRBD1. V lost 3 bases and J lost 2; bases outside the gene matches: 5. The CDR3 consists of 14 residues. Germline CDR1 is SGHKS and CDR2 is YYEKEE (reference sequence). In DNA, the CDR3 is TGTGCCAGCAGCTACGGGACAGTTACCTACGAGCAGTACTTC. This codes for CASSYGTVTYEQYF. Based on the CDR3 plus reference TRBV5-5 and TRBJ2-7, the full variable domain is DAGVTQSPTHLIKTRGQQVTLRCSPISGHKSVSWYQQVLGQGPQFIFQYYEKEERGRGNFPDRFSARQFPNYSSELNVNALLLGDSALYLCASSYGTVTYEQYFGPGTRLTVT.

This clone has only one observation. The chain uses TRBV29-1 and TRBJ2-5; D uncertain. From germline, CDR1 is SQVTM and CDR2 ANQGSEA. Trimming removed 0 bases at V and 5 bases at J, with 10 bases between. This CDR3 contains 13 residues. CDR3 amino acids: CSVEDSQEETQYF. For the CDR3, the DNA is TGCAGCGTTGAAGACAGCCAGGAGGAGACCCAGTACTTC.

The chain carries TRBV6-6 and TRBJ1-2, with TRBD1 as a possible D gene (5 bases). With 2 bases removed from V and 4 bases from J, the gap between germline ends came to 17 bases. In germline, CDR1 is MNHNY, CDR2 SVGAGI (reference sequence). This CDR3 has 16 amino acids. This CDR3 reads CASSYALLTDTYGYTF. CDR3 DNA: TGTGCCAGCAGTTACGCCCTTCTGACAGATACCTATGGCTACACCTTC.

This clone was observed at least ten times. The chain carries TRBV27 and TRBJ2-3, with a weak D call TRBD1 (6 bases). CDR1 MNHEY and CDR2 SMNVEV come from the germline V gene (reference sequence). The V gene lost 5 bases and the J gene lost 4 bases, with 10 bases spanning the gap. There are 13 residues in the CDR3. The CDR3 sequence is CASSAGVADTQYF. CDR3 DNA: TGTGCCAGCAGTGCAGGGGTGGCAGATACGCAGTATTTT.

This CDR3 is CASSVAQKGPQHF. CDR3 coding DNA: TGTGCCAGCAGCGTAGCTCAGAAGGGGCCCCAGCATTTT. The chain combines TRBV9 with TRBJ1-5, with D unclear. The CDR3 covers 13 residues. CDR1 SGDLS and CDR2 YYNGEE come from the germline V gene. V was pared by 0 bases and J by 9 bases, with 10 bases between.

This chain uses TRBV4-1 with TRBJ2-3; 9 positions match TRBD2. In germline, CDR1 is MGHRA, CDR2 YSYEKL. J lost 5 bases, V lost 1 base, and 7 bases had no gene match. The length of the CDR3 is 16 residues. CDR3 sequence: CASSQGGGRAEDTQYF. The CDR3 nucleotides read TGCGCCAGCAGCCAAGGGGGCGGGAGGGCCGAAGATACGCAGTATTTT.

The chain recombines TRBV6-1 with TRBJ2-7, with TRBD2 as a possible D gene (6 bases). Germline assignment: CDR1 MNHNS and CDR2 SASEGT. V was trimmed by 2 bases and J by 6 bases, leaving 17 bases between them. The CDR3 covers 15 residues. CDR3 protein: CASSEKVVGRGEQYF. The CDR3 DNA is TGTGCCAGCAGTGAAAAGGTCGTAGGGCGGGGCGAGCAGTACTTC.

The chain combines TRBV5-8 with TRBJ1-1; 9 positions agree with TRBD1. The junction had 4 bases not matched to a gene; V was cut back by 3 bases and J by 4 bases. The CDR3 is 14 residues long. Germline loops: CDR1 SGHTS, CDR2 YDEGEE. CDR3 in DNA: TGTGCCAGCAGCTCCGGGACAGGGTTCACTGAAGCTTTCTTT. This translates into CASSSGTGFTEAFF.

This clone came up a few times. V is TRBV6-6 and J is TRBJ2-2; D possibly corresponds to TRBD2 (5 bases). The V gene's germline CDR1 is MNHNY and CDR2 SVGAGI (reference sequence). The CDR3 has 15 amino acids. V was trimmed by 2 bases and J by 0 bases, leaving 7 bases between them. CDR3 in amino acids: CASSYRTPNTGELFF. The CDR3 DNA reads TGTGCCAGCAGTTACAGGACTCCGAACACCGGGGAGCTGTTTTTT.

In this sample, this clone turned up once. V usage is TRBV7-2 and J usage is TRBJ2-7; 13 positions agree with TRBD2. V lost 5 bases, J lost 1 base, and 5 bases stayed unmatched. CDR1 SGHTA and CDR2 FQGNSA come from the germline V gene. The CDR3 spans 16 residues. CDR3 sequence (DNA): TGTGCCAGCAGCACGGGACTAGCGGGGACTTCCTACGAGCAGTACTTC. Translated: CASSTGLAGTSYEQYF.

The chain employs TRBV10-3 and TRBJ2-7; TRBD2 agrees at 14 bases. V lost 2 bases, J lost 6 bases, and 3 bases stayed unmatched. CDR1 and CDR2 (germline): ENHRY, SYGVKD. This CDR3 comprises 15 residues. The CDR3 is CAISEPGLAGGEQYF. DNA for the CDR3: TGTGCCATCAGTGAGCCAGGACTAGCGGGAGGCGAGCAGTACTTC.

The chain has TRBV5-8 and TRBJ2-5; 8 bases align to TRBD1. The CDR3 contains 14 residues. The germline V gene has CDR1 SGHTS and CDR2 YDEGEE. The V gene end was trimmed by 0 bases and the J gene end by 2 bases; junction bases not matched to a gene: 0. In nucleotides, the CDR3 is TGTGCCAGCAGCTTGGACAGGGGGCAAGAGACCCAGTACTTC. Translated, it gives CASSLDRGQETQYF.

V and J are TRBV19 and TRBJ1-2; D perhaps matches TRBD1 (6 bases). Per the germline V gene, CDR1 is LNHDA and CDR2 is SQIVND (reference sequence). This CDR3 has 14 amino acids. The ends were cut back, 4 bases at V and 6 bases at J, with 15 bases in the middle. The CDR3 sequence: CASSTRQGLNGYTF. For the CDR3, the DNA is TGTGCCAGTAGTACGCGCCAGGGGCTCAATGGCTACACCTTC.

The V call is TRBV10-3, the J call TRBJ2-3, with 13 bases lining up with TRBD2. This CDR3 spans 15 amino acids. Germline CDR1 ENHRY, CDR2 SYGVKD. Germline trimming cut 5 bases from V and 5 bases from J; bases unmatched to any gene: 4. This CDR3 reads CAISSGTSGEDTQYF. The CDR3 DNA reads TGTGCCATCAGTTCCGGGACTAGCGGGGAAGATACGCAGTATTTT.

V and J are TRBV2 and TRBJ2-4, with D perhaps TRBD2 (6 bases). This CDR3 region has 14 residues. Germline V gene lookup returns CDR1 SNHLY and CDR2 FYNNEI. Deletions cut 4 bases from V and 4 bases from J, with 11 bases between. Here the CDR3 DNA reads TGTGCCAGCAGTGGGGAGCGGGTGAAAAACATTCAGTACTTC. This translates into CASSGERVKNIQYF. Using reference TRBV2 and TRBJ2-4 for the parts outside the CDR3, the full variable domain is EPEVTQTPSHQVTQMGQEVILRCVPISNHLYFYWYRQILGQKVEFLVSFYNNEISEKSEIFDDQFSVERPDGSNFTLKIRSTKLEDSAMYFCASSGERVKNIQYFGAGTRLSVL.

This chain connects TRBV21-1 to TRBJ2-5; the table gives TRBD1 as D, unverified against the DNA. TRBV21-1 counts as a pseudogene. There are 17 residues in the CDR3. DNA for the CDR3: TGTGCCAGCAGCAAAGGGATCCAGGGACAGGGTAAAGAGACCCAGTACTTC. This translates into CASSKGIQGQGKETQYF.

The chain carries TRBV3-1 (or the pseudogene TRBV3-2) and TRBJ1-6, with unresolved D. CDR3 length: 15 residues. The V and J ends lost 1 base and 0 bases respectively, with 4 bases between them. The germline CDR1 and CDR2 sequences are LGHDT and YNNKEL (reference sequence). CDR3 bases: TGTGCCAGCAGCCAAGCTCTCTCCTATAATTCACCCCTCCACTTT. As protein: CASSQALSYNSPLHF.

The J gene is TRBJ2-6, the V gene TRBV5-5; 10 bases agree with TRBD1. CDR1 and CDR2 from the germline V gene are SGHKS and YYEKEE (reference sequence). Trimming cost V 7 bases and J 4 bases; bases outside gene matches: 8. There are 16 residues in the CDR3. CDR3 DNA: TGTGCCAGCCTACCGGGACAGGGGACCGGGGCCAACGTCCTGACTTTC. This gives the protein CASLPGQGTGANVLTF. Full variable domain (outside the CDR3, taken from reference TRBV5-5 and TRBJ2-6): DAGVTQSPTHLIKTRGQQVTLRCSPISGHKSVSWYQQVLGQGPQFIFQYYEKEERGRGNFPDRFSARQFPNYSSELNVNALLLGDSALYLCASLPGQGTGANVLTFGAGSRLTVL.

The J gene is TRBJ1-5, the V gene TRBV12-3 or TRBV12-4, with D maybe TRBD1 (6 bases). V was pared by 1 base and J by 7 bases, with 8 bases between. This CDR3 has 13 amino acids. This CDR3 is CASSLEGGQPQHF. CDR3 coding DNA: TGTGCCAGCAGTTTAGAGGGGGGACAGCCCCAGCATTTT.

The chain couples TRBV28 to TRBJ1-4; D is uncertain. This CDR3 comprises 13 residues. Trimming removed 2 bases from V and 8 bases from J, with 9 bases in between. The germline V gene has CDR1 MDHEN and CDR2 SYDVKM. CDR3 bases: TGTGCCAGCAGTTTAGCCAGGCCCGAAAAACTGTTTTTT. Encoded protein: CASSLARPEKLFF.

The rearrangement joins TRBV12-3 or TRBV12-4 to TRBJ1-2; tentatively, D is TRBD1 (5 bases). V lost 3 bases and J 3 bases, leaving 8 bases between the germline ends. This CDR3 spans 13 amino acids. The CDR3 protein is CASSFGRDYGYTF. For the CDR3, the DNA is TGTGCCAGCAGTTTCGGCAGGGACTATGGCTACACCTTC.